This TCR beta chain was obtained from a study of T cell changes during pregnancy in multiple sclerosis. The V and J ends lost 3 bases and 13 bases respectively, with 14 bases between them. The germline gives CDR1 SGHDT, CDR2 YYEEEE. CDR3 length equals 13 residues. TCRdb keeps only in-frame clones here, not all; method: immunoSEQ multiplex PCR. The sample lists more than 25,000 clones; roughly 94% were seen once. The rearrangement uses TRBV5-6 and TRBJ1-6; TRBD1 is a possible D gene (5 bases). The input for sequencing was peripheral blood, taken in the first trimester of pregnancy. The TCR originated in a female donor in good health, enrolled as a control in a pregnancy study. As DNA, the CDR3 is TGTGCCAGCAGCTCAAACCGGGACTCCCCCCTCCACTTT. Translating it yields CASSSNRDSPLHF.